Presented here are 28 T cell receptor beta chains from one specimen sequenced in a study of T cells after posttransplantation cyclophosphamide. The table came from immunoSEQ multiplex PCR; TCRdb's copy has only in-frame clones and leaves some out. The sample holds about 53,000 clones, around 84% seen once. The sample comprised PBMCs. The receptor source for this set is a man aged 25 to 40 with a blood cancer, CMV-positive, and with a related stem cell donor.

The genes are TRBV11-1 and TRBJ2-5, with D possibly TRBD1 on 6 matching bases. V lost 2 bases and J lost 5, with 15 bases in between. The CDR3 consists of 15 residues. Germline CDR1 is SGHAT and CDR2 is FQDESV (reference sequence). The CDR3 DNA reads TGTGCCAGCAGCTTATCCAGGGGTAAGGGGGAGACCCAGTACTTC. Its protein product is CASSLSRGKGETQYF.

The chain recombines TRBV27 with TRBJ2-5; TRBD2 agrees at 7 bases. The CDR3 extends over 15 amino acids. Germline trimming cut 3 bases from V and 5 bases from J; bases unmatched to any gene: 9. Per the germline V gene, CDR1 is MNHEY and CDR2 is SMNVEV (reference sequence). This CDR3 is CASSFFRGSSETQYF. The CDR3 DNA follows: TGTGCCAGCAGTTTTTTCCGCGGGAGCAGTGAGACCCAGTACTTC.

This chain links TRBV7-9 with TRBJ2-5; possible D gene TRBD2, 6 bases. Germline CDR1 and CDR2: SEHNR and FQNEAQ (reference sequence). CDR3 size: 14 residues. Trimming pared 5 bases from V and 2 bases from J, leaving 12 bases between. The CDR3 loop reads CASSVSGTQETQYF. In nucleotides, the CDR3 is TGTGCCAGCAGCGTCTCGGGGACTCAAGAGACCCAGTACTTC.

This clone was picked up one time. The chain combines TRBV7-2 with TRBJ2-2; D is perhaps TRBD2 (6 bases). V was pared by 6 bases and J by 2 bases, with 13 bases between. The CDR3 has 15 amino acids. Germline CDR1 is SGHTA and CDR2 is FQGNSA. CDR3 residues: CASRGGGPNTGELFF. The DNA of the CDR3 is TGTGCCAGCAGGGGGGGAGGCCCTAACACCGGGGAGCTGTTTTTT. Using reference TRBV7-2 and TRBJ2-2 for the parts outside the CDR3, the full variable domain is GAGVSQSPSNKVTEKGKDVELRCDPISGHTALYWYRQSLGQGLEFLIYFQGNSAPDKSGLPSDRFSAERTGGSVSTLTIQRTQQEDSAVYLCASRGGGPNTGELFFGEGSRLTVL.

This CDR3 reads CASRASGGGYEQYF. Here the CDR3 DNA reads TGTGCTAGCCGGGCTAGCGGAGGGGGTTACGAGCAGTACTTC. The chain joins TRBV30 to TRBJ2-7; possibly TRBD2 for D (7 bases). This CDR3 comprises 14 residues. Germline values: CDR1 GTSNPN, CDR2 SVGIG (reference sequence).

The gene calls are TRBV10-3 and TRBJ2-1; D uncertain. The CDR3 extends over 12 amino acids. V lost 3 bases and J 7 bases, leaving 7 bases between the germline ends. From germline, CDR1 is ENHRY and CDR2 SYGVKD. The CDR3 reads CAISDLRNEQFF. The CDR3 region has the DNA TGTGCCATCAGTGATCTCCGGAATGAGCAGTTCTTC.

This clone was picked up a small number of times. The chain links TRBV6-1 to TRBJ1-1, with D tentatively TRBD1 (5 bases). This CDR3 is built from 14 residues. Per germline, CDR1 MNHNS and CDR2 SASEGT. Between the trimmed V and J ends, which lost 8 bases and 6 bases, there was a span of 19 bases. The CDR3 here is CASFRDLRTAEAFF. The CDR3 coding sequence is TGTGCCAGCTTTAGGGACTTACGGACCGCTGAAGCTTTCTTT.

The V gene is TRBV4-3, the J gene TRBJ2-6; 8 bases map to TRBD1. Germline-derived CDR1 and CDR2 are LGHNA and YSLEER. This CDR3 contains 20 residues. The V and J ends lost 0 bases and 0 bases, in that order; junction bases with no gene match: 10. The CDR3 sequence is CASSQDIWQGAASGANVLTF. CDR3 DNA: TGCGCCAGCAGCCAAGATATTTGGCAGGGGGCAGCCTCTGGGGCCAACGTCCTGACTTTC.

This clone was seen once. In nucleotides, the CDR3 is TGTGCCAGCCGGCATGCTAGCGGGAACTACAATGAGCAGTTCTTC. As protein: CASRHASGNYNEQFF. V usage is TRBV27 and J usage is TRBJ2-1; 9 bases map to TRBD2. Trimming cost V 8 bases and J 3 bases; bases outside gene matches: 8. Per germline, CDR1 MNHEY and CDR2 SMNVEV (reference sequence). The CDR3 is made up of 15 amino acids.

This clone appeared a few times. In DNA form, the CDR3 reads TGTGCCAGCAGTTTATCATCTAGCGGGGCTTACAATGAGCAGTTCTTC. Protein sequence: CASSLSSSGAYNEQFF. The J gene is TRBJ2-1, the V gene TRBV28, with 9 bases aligning to TRBD2. The germline V gene encodes CDR1 MDHEN and CDR2 SYDVKM. The CDR3 contains 16 residues. Losses at the gene ends were 1 base for V and 4 bases for J; bases not matched to a gene: 5.

The chain's CDR3 is CASSSHTRGGNNEQFF. In DNA, the CDR3 is TGTGCCAGCAGCTCCCACACACGGGGGGGGAACAATGAGCAGTTCTTC. The chain links TRBV7-2 to TRBJ2-1, with 8 positions matching TRBD2. The CDR3 is 16 amino acids. J lost 5 bases, V lost 4 bases, and 10 bases had no gene match. Looked up from germline, CDR1 is SGHTA and CDR2 is FQGNSA.

The J gene is TRBJ2-7, the V gene TRBV7-9; 8 bases line up with TRBD1. Germline loops: CDR1 SEHNR, CDR2 FQNEAQ (reference sequence). V dropped 8 bases and J dropped 3; count of bases not matched to a gene: 9. This CDR3 contains 14 residues. The CDR3 nucleotides are TGTGCCAGCCGCAAGAGCGGACAGGGCTACGAGCAGTACTTC. Its protein product is CASRKSGQGYEQYF.

This chain links TRBV5-4 with TRBJ1-1; 11 bases map to TRBD1. J lost 7 bases, V lost 4 bases, and 9 bases had no gene match. Germline V gene data show CDR1 as SGHNT and CDR2 as YYREEE (reference sequence). CDR3 size: 15 residues. CDR3 loop: CASSIDTDRGREAFF. The CDR3 DNA reads TGTGCCAGCAGCATTGATACGGACAGGGGGCGTGAAGCTTTCTTT.

The V call is TRBV7-6, the J call TRBJ2-1, with a possible D match to TRBD2 (5 bases). Germline V gene lookup returns CDR1 SGHVS and CDR2 FNYEAQ. V was trimmed by 1 base and J by 9 bases, leaving 10 bases between them. The CDR3 is 13 amino acids. CDR3 sequence (DNA): TGTGCCAGCAGCTTAGTGAAGGGAGCTGAGCAGTTCTTC. It is translated as CASSLVKGAEQFF.

V is TRBV6-4 and J is TRBJ2-3; no clear D gene. The CDR3 length is 15 residues. V lost 4 bases and J lost 6, with 17 bases in between. Germline CDR1 reads MRHNA; CDR2 reads SNTAGT. CDR3 in amino acids: CASSGLGGSSDTQYF. Written as DNA, the CDR3 is TGTGCCAGCAGTGGGCTTGGCGGTTCATCGGATACGCAGTATTTT.

The V call is TRBV2, the J call TRBJ2-3; D is unclear. The CDR3 runs 14 residues. Trimming took off 5 bases at V and 1 base at J, with 10 bases between the two ends. Germline values: CDR1 SNHLY, CDR2 FYNNEI. The CDR3 DNA is TGTGCCAGCAGTCGGATCACAGGCACAGATACGCAGTATTTT. It codes for CASSRITGTDTQYF.

This clone occurred a few times. The chain recombines TRBV6-6 with TRBJ2-7; 7 nucleotides agree with TRBD2. The germline V gene encodes CDR1 MNHNY and CDR2 SVGAGI (reference sequence). The length of the CDR3 is 12 residues. The J segment lost 2 bases and the V segment lost 10 bases, leaving 5 bases of the junction unmatched. The CDR3 coding sequence is TGTGCCACCTCCCGGGAGGCCTACGAGCAGTACTTC. It codes for CATSREAYEQYF.

CDR3 sequence: CASSVTKTGVNTEAFF. Here the CDR3 DNA reads TGTGCCAGCAGCGTTACGAAGACAGGGGTTAACACTGAAGCTTTCTTT. The chain recombines TRBV13 with TRBJ1-1; 8 positions agree with TRBD1. Germline V lookup: CDR1 PRHDT, CDR2 FYEKMQ (reference sequence). The CDR3 runs to 16 residues. Trimming removed 5 bases from V and 2 bases from J; junction bases left unmatched: 10.

The genes are TRBV19 and TRBJ1-4; no clear D. Germline CDR1 is LNHDA and CDR2 is SQIVND (reference sequence). The ends were cut back, 9 bases at V and 7 bases at J, with 18 bases in the middle. The CDR3 totals 14 residues. CDR3 sequence reads: CASRNRGSGEKLFF. CDR3 in DNA: TGTGCCAGCAGAAACCGAGGGAGTGGTGAAAAACTGTTTTTT.

The genes are TRBV20-1 and TRBJ1-2; a possible D gene is TRBD1 (6 bases). Germline CDR1 reads DFQATT; CDR2 reads SNEGSKA (reference sequence). The CDR3 is 11 residues long. CDR3 nucleotide sequence: TGCCTCCAAGTGGGGGACAATGGCTACACCTTC. Protein: CLQVGDNGYTF.

The chain couples TRBV28 to TRBJ1-1; no reliable D call. V lost 3 bases, J lost 7 bases, and 6 bases lay in between. There are 11 residues in the CDR3. Per germline, CDR1 MDHEN and CDR2 SYDVKM. This CDR3 reads CASSFYGEAFF. The CDR3 DNA is TGTGCCAGCAGTTTCTACGGTGAAGCTTTCTTT.

The chain links TRBV7-7 to TRBJ2-7, with 8 bases matching TRBD1. CDR3 size: 15 residues. V shed 5 bases and J 0 bases; nucleotides not matched to a gene: 6. CDR1 is SSHAT and CDR2 is FNYEAQ in the germline V gene (reference sequence). CDR3 sequence: CASSLRQGPSYEQYF. The CDR3 DNA sequence: TGTGCCAGCAGCCTTAGACAGGGGCCCTCCTACGAGCAGTACTTC. The full variable domain, its missing parts supplied by reference TRBV7-7 and TRBJ2-7, is GAGVSQSPRYKVTKRGQDVTLRCDPISSHATLYWYQQALGQGPEFLTYFNYEAQPDKSGLPSDRFSAERPEGSISTLTIQRTEQRDSAMYRCASSLRQGPSYEQYFGPGTRLTVT.

V gene TRBV5-4 combines with J gene TRBJ2-2; 11 nucleotides match TRBD1. Germline values: CDR1 SGHNT, CDR2 YYREEE (reference sequence). This CDR3 region has 19 residues. Losses at the gene ends were 4 bases for V and 5 bases for J; bases not matched to a gene: 16. The CDR3 is CASSGVGDGQGASTGELFF. In DNA form, the CDR3 reads TGTGCCAGCAGCGGAGTGGGAGATGGACAGGGGGCGAGTACCGGGGAGCTGTTTTTT. Using reference TRBV5-4 and TRBJ2-2 for the parts outside the CDR3, the full variable domain is ETGVTQSPTHLIKTRGQQVTLRCSSQSGHNTVSWYQQALGQGPQFIFQYYREEENGRGNFPPRFSGLQFPNYSSELNVNALELDDSALYLCASSGVGDGQGASTGELFFGEGSRLTVL.

In its sample, this clone was seen once. The rearrangement joins TRBV27 to TRBJ2-3; no firm D call. The germline gives CDR1 MNHEY, CDR2 SMNVEV (reference sequence). This CDR3 spans 13 amino acids. V was shortened by 7 bases and J by 0 bases, with 8 bases between the two germline ends. The DNA for the CDR3 is TGTGCCAGCAAACGGTTTAGCACAGATACGCAGTATTTT. This sequence encodes CASKRFSTDTQYF.

The J gene is TRBJ2-5, the V gene TRBV29-1, with D possibly TRBD1 on 7 matching bases. Germline V gene lookup returns CDR1 SQVTM and CDR2 ANQGSEA. V was cut by 4 bases and J by 5 bases, with 14 bases left in between. The CDR3 spans 13 residues. The CDR3 DNA follows: TGCAGCGTTGTCAGGGGGGCGGGGGAGACCCAGTACTTC. It yields the protein CSVVRGAGETQYF.

The genes are TRBV7-2 and TRBJ1-1, with 7 nucleotides matching TRBD1. V shed 5 bases, J shed 8 bases, and the junction held 8 bases outside the gene matches. The length of the CDR3 is 13 residues. Germline CDR1 and CDR2: SGHTA and FQGNSA. CDR3 bases: TGTGCCAGCAGCCAATTACAGGGGAGAGAAGCTTTCTTT. It is translated as CASSQLQGREAFF.

The V gene is TRBV6-5, the J gene TRBJ2-6; D is uncertain. The CDR3 runs to 15 residues. Deletions cut 2 bases from V and 0 bases from J, with 5 bases between. Germline V CDR1 and CDR2: MNHEY, SVGAGI. CDR3 loop: CASSYDNSGANVLTF. The DNA of the CDR3 is TGTGCCAGCAGTTACGACAACTCTGGGGCCAACGTCCTGACTTTC.

This chain uses TRBV15 with TRBJ2-3, with D maybe TRBD1 (6 bases). The CDR3 is made up of 16 amino acids. The germline V and J ends were trimmed by 5 bases and 0 bases, with 15 bases remaining between them. CDR1 and CDR2 (germline): LNHNV, YYDKDF (reference sequence). The CDR3 here is CATSLDRTGSTDTQYF. CDR3 nucleotides: TGTGCCACCAGCCTAGATCGAACAGGGAGCACAGATACGCAGTATTTT.